These 25 T cell receptor beta chains originate from one sample sequenced in a study of cytomegalovirus exposure and HLA in healthy donors. It was with 60 Vbeta and 13 Jbeta primers that the PCR ran. Repertoires were generated with immunoSEQ multiplex PCR, while TCRdb's copy carries only in-frame clones and drops some. The sample has 100,000 to 150,000 clones, about three quarters seen once. Source material: PBMCs. The receptors come from a man in his forties or fifties in good health and CMV-seropositive.

CDR3 sequence: CASKTETAFYGYTF. CDR3 in DNA: TGCGCCAGCAAAACCGAGACAGCCTTCTATGGCTACACCTTC. The J gene is TRBJ1-2, the V gene TRBV5-1, with a weak D call TRBD1 (5 bases). V was shortened by 6 bases and J by 4 bases, with 16 bases between the two germline ends. Germline V gene data show CDR1 as SGHRS and CDR2 as YFSETQ. CDR3 length: 14 residues.

V usage is TRBV11-1 and J usage is TRBJ2-7, with TRBD1 matching 8 bases. The CDR3 spans 14 residues. Trimming cost V 6 bases and J 4 bases; bases outside gene matches: 8. CDR1 and CDR2 (germline): SGHAT, FQDESV (reference sequence). CDR3 residues: CASSQTGGRYEQYF. The CDR3 nucleotides are TGTGCCAGCAGTCAAACAGGGGGAAGGTACGAGCAGTACTTC.

The chain is built from TRBV6-1 and TRBJ1-5; 7 nucleotides agree with TRBD1. The ends lost 6 bases at V and 2 bases at J; junction bases unmatched: 4. The CDR3 consists of 14 residues. Germline V gene sequence: CDR1 MNHNS, CDR2 SASEGT. DNA of the CDR3: TGTGCCAGCAGGGCCGGGACAGGCAATCAGCCCCAGCATTTT. It translates to CASRAGTGNQPQHF.

The chain combines TRBV11-2 with TRBJ2-1; D is uncertain. Trimming removed 2 bases at V and 9 bases at J, with 8 bases between. Germline lookup yields CDR1 SGHAT and CDR2 FQNNGV. The CDR3 is made up of 12 amino acids. CDR3 DNA: TGTGCCAGCAGCTTAATAGATTTTGAGCAGTTCTTC. It yields the protein CASSLIDFEQFF.

This chain connects TRBV18 to TRBJ1-2; D is uncertain. Germline assignment: CDR1 KGHSH and CDR2 LQKENI. V was shortened by 2 bases and J by 3 bases, with 7 bases between the two germline ends. The CDR3 totals 13 residues. The CDR3 loop is CASSPTVDYGYTF. CDR3 DNA sequence: TGTGCCAGCTCACCAACAGTCGACTATGGCTACACCTTC.

The table lists this clone with a few counts. The J gene is TRBJ2-1, the V gene TRBV7-6; 8 bases agree with TRBD2. Trimming at V came to 5 bases and at J to 6 bases, leaving 3 bases not matched to a gene. CDR3 size: 13 residues. The germline CDR1 and CDR2 sequences are SGHVS and FNYEAQ. CDR3 protein: CASSLSGGNEQFF. CDR3 nucleotide sequence: TGTGCCAGCAGCCTGAGCGGGGGCAATGAGCAGTTCTTC.

The rearrangement uses TRBV5-6 and TRBJ2-4; D unclear. The germline V gene encodes CDR1 SGHDT and CDR2 YYEEEE. Trimming removed 0 bases at V and 0 bases at J, with 10 bases between. This CDR3 region has 16 residues. The CDR3 is CASSLVGNSAKNIQYF. The DNA for the CDR3 is TGTGCCAGCAGCTTGGTTGGCAATTCAGCCAAAAACATTCAGTACTTC.

CDR3 sequence reads: CASSTYYRGSNQPQHF. CDR3 nucleotides: TGTGCCAGTAGTACGTATTACAGGGGTAGCAATCAGCCCCAGCATTTT. The chain has TRBV19 and TRBJ1-5; 7 bases are a match to TRBD1. The CDR3 runs to 16 residues. V shed 4 bases, J shed 0 bases, and the junction held 6 bases outside the gene matches. Per the germline V gene, CDR1 is LNHDA and CDR2 is SQIVND (reference sequence).

The rearrangement joins TRBV4-2 to TRBJ2-2, with D maybe TRBD1 (6 bases). Germline CDR1 LGHNA, CDR2 YNFKEQ. The CDR3 is 16 amino acids. V lost 0 bases, J lost 1 base, and 9 bases lay in between. The CDR3 DNA follows: TGTGCCAGCAGCCAAGAAGGGGGACAGAACACCGGGGAGCTGTTTTTT. This translates into CASSQEGGQNTGELFF.

This sequence joins TRBV5-8 and TRBJ1-5, with 10 nucleotides matching TRBD1. The length of the CDR3 is 16 residues. Unmatched junction bases numbered 11, after V lost 4 bases and J lost 7 bases. Germline loops: CDR1 SGHTS, CDR2 YDEGEE. The CDR3 coding sequence is TGTGCCAGCAGCCCGTTCGGGACAGGGGTGGGGCAGCCCCAGCATTTT. This encodes CASSPFGTGVGQPQHF.

V gene TRBV27 combines with J gene TRBJ2-1, with 9 positions matching TRBD2. The CDR3 runs 13 residues. CDR1 and CDR2 from the germline V gene are MNHEY and SMNVEV (reference sequence). Unmatched junction bases numbered 5, after V lost 4 bases and J lost 10 bases. In DNA form, the CDR3 reads TGTGCCAGCAGTTCGGGCGGGAGGGCAGAGCAGTTCTTC. As protein: CASSSGGRAEQFF.

A few counts support this clone. V and J are TRBV11-3 and TRBJ2-2, with TRBD2 identical over 12 bases. Unmatched junction bases numbered 13, after V lost 1 base and J lost 4 bases. Germline values: CDR1 SGHNT, CDR2 YENEEA. The CDR3 runs to 20 residues. The CDR3 region has the DNA TGTGCCAGCAGCTTAGCCCCGGTCCTAGCGGGAGGGCCGAGCACCGGGGAGCTGTTTTTT. Translated: CASSLAPVLAGGPSTGELFF.

This chain connects TRBV19 to TRBJ2-5; the D call may be TRBD1 or TRBD2 (9 bases each). Gene TRBJ2-7 matches the end of the DNA better, so the J call may be wrong. CDR1 is LNHDA, CDR2 SQIVND, per germline (reference sequence). This CDR3 spans 16 amino acids. The CDR3, as DNA: TGTGCCAGTAGTCTAGCGGGACAGGGAATCCCTTACGAGCAGTACTTC. It specifies CASSLAGQGIPYEQYF.

The chain carries TRBV27 and TRBJ1-4; D is perhaps TRBD1 (5 bases). Germline V lookup: CDR1 MNHEY, CDR2 SMNVEV (reference sequence). This CDR3 has 14 amino acids. The germline V and J ends were trimmed by 6 bases and 0 bases, with 8 bases remaining between them. The chain's CDR3 is CASSRGATNEKLFF. CDR3 bases: TGTGCCAGCAGCCGGGGGGCAACTAATGAAAAACTGTTTTTT.

The chain is built from TRBV7-9 and TRBJ1-3; D unresolved. Per the germline V gene, CDR1 is SEHNR and CDR2 is FQNEAQ (reference sequence). The CDR3 runs 12 residues. V dropped 6 bases and J dropped 0 bases, with 3 bases sitting between them. The CDR3 DNA sequence: TGTGCCAGCAGTCTCTCTGGAAACACCATATATTTT. Its translation is CASSLSGNTIYF. Full variable domain (outside the CDR3, taken from reference TRBV7-9 and TRBJ1-3): DTGVSQNPRHKITKRGQNVTFRCDPISEHNRLYWYRQTLGQGPEFLTYFQNEAQLEKSRLLSDRFSAERPKGSFSTLEIQRTEQGDSAMYLCASSLSGNTIYFGEGSWLTVV.

This chain uses TRBV5-4 with TRBJ2-5, with 8 nucleotides matching TRBD1. The germline gives CDR1 SGHNT, CDR2 YYREEE (reference sequence). This CDR3 comprises 16 residues. The junction had 6 bases not matched to a gene; V was cut back by 1 base and J by 1 base. CDR3 region: CASSLPDRGFQETQYF. As DNA, the CDR3 is TGTGCCAGCAGCTTGCCCGACAGGGGTTTCCAAGAGACCCAGTACTTC.

This clone was recorded only once. The chain combines TRBV29-1 with TRBJ2-1, with D possibly being TRBD1 (5 bases). V gave up 7 bases and J gave up 7 bases, with 8 bases separating them. Germline CDR1 SQVTM, CDR2 ANQGSEA. CDR3 size: 10 residues. CDR3 sequence: CSAYRNEQFF. For the CDR3, the DNA is TGCAGCGCCTACAGGAATGAGCAGTTCTTC.

This rearrangement joins TRBV6-5 to TRBJ2-5, with D possibly matching TRBD2 (5 bases). CDR1 is MNHEY, CDR2 SVGAGI, per germline. The V and J ends lost 2 bases and 4 bases respectively, with 11 bases between them. This CDR3 has 14 amino acids. The DNA for the CDR3 is TGTGCCAGCAGTTACGAGGGCCTCGGAGAGACCCAGTACTTC. Translation: CASSYEGLGETQYF.

The chain recombines TRBV6-1 with TRBJ1-5, with TRBD1 identical over 7 bases. This CDR3 contains 14 residues. V shed 5 bases and J 6 bases; nucleotides not matched to a gene: 7. The germline gives CDR1 MNHNS, CDR2 SASEGT. This CDR3 reads CASSPDRAVQPQHF. The DNA for the CDR3 is TGTGCCAGCAGTCCTGACAGGGCGGTTCAGCCCCAGCATTTT.

V and J are TRBV29-1 and TRBJ2-5, with 7 bases identical to TRBD2. Matching the DNA end better, TRBJ2-7 makes the J call doubtful. CDR3 length: 12 residues. The germline CDR1 and CDR2 sequences are SQVTM and ANQGSEA. CDR3 bases: TGCAGCGTTCTAACGGGAGGACGCGAGCAGTACTTC. Protein: CSVLTGGREQYF.

This rearrangement joins TRBV29-1 to TRBJ1-1, with D possibly TRBD1 on 6 matching bases. From germline, CDR1 is SQVTM and CDR2 ANQGSEA. V lost 0 bases and J 9 bases, leaving 14 bases between the germline ends. The CDR3 has 13 amino acids. The CDR3 protein is CSVEDHRAPQAFF. In DNA, the CDR3 is TGCAGCGTTGAAGATCACAGGGCGCCTCAAGCTTTCTTT.

The V and J genes are TRBV20-1 and TRBJ1-1; D ambiguous. The CDR3 length is 11 residues. Germline values: CDR1 DFQATT, CDR2 SNEGSKA (reference sequence). Trimming pared 5 bases from V and 3 bases from J, leaving 7 bases between. The CDR3 DNA is TGCAGTGCTTTTGTATACACTGAAGCTTTCTTT. Amino acid sequence: CSAFVYTEAFF.

This chain links TRBV9 with TRBJ2-7; 10 positions agree with TRBD2. Germline values: CDR1 SGDLS, CDR2 YYNGEE. With V trimmed by 2 bases and J by 0 bases, 2 bases remained unmatched. This CDR3 contains 15 residues. The CDR3 here is CASSVASGGSYEQYF. The CDR3 nucleotides read TGTGCCAGCAGCGTTGCTAGCGGGGGCTCCTACGAGCAGTACTTC.

This clone was picked up a small number of times. The V gene is TRBV18, the J gene TRBJ2-7; 11 positions match TRBD2. Germline CDR1 reads KGHSH; CDR2 reads LQKENI. The CDR3 sequence is 16 residues long. With 1 base clipped from V and 1 base from J, the junction kept 3 bases outside the gene matches. The DNA for the CDR3 is TGTGCCAGCTCACCACGAGGGACTAGCGGATCCTACGAGCAGTACTTC. This translates into CASSPRGTSGSYEQYF.

CDR3 in amino acids: CASSQDGNDLASGNTIYF. CDR3 DNA sequence: TGCGCCAGCAGCCAAGACGGGAACGACCTGGCCTCTGGAAACACCATATATTTT. V usage is TRBV4-1 and J usage is TRBJ1-3; D is unclear. The CDR3 runs to 18 residues. Germline CDR1 is MGHRA and CDR2 is YSYEKL. Trimming pared 0 bases from V and 0 bases from J, leaving 15 bases between.